Given below is one T cell receptor beta chain in context. The antigen is undetermined. The sample is drawn from a study of T cell responses to AZD1222 COVID-19 vaccine. Study-wide results and caveats: Spike-specific TCR breadth and depth were elevated following two AZD1222 doses.

Trimming removed 2 bases at V and 2 bases at J, with 7 bases between. The CDR3 is 14 residues long. Germline assignment: CDR1 LNHDA and CDR2 SQIVND (reference sequence). Assay used: immunoSEQ multiplex PCR; TCRdb lists only in-frame clones, some missing. The table lists some 150,000 clones, over 80% of them singletons. This sequence joins TRBV19 and TRBJ1-5, with unresolved D. The source of this sequence is an adult who received the AZD1222 COVID-19 vaccine. Specimen: peripheral blood, collected 28 days after the second AZD1222 dose. The CDR3 sequence is CASSITKGNQPQHF. As DNA, the CDR3 is TGTGCCAGTAGTATAACGAAAGGCAATCAGCCCCAGCATTTT.